Sequencing of this T cell receptor (beta chain) was carried out in a study of blood T cell repertoires in COVID-19. Study-wide background: Some COVID-19 samples were acute and others convalescent; all came from the United States, Italy and Spain. PBMCs, B-cell-depleted T cells, or T cells provided the cDNA or gDNA that made up the material.

Methods used by the authors: Estimates of nucleated cell counts were drawn from the amplification of reference gene primers. The method was immunoSEQ multiplex PCR; TCRdb's version includes in-frame clones alone and lacks a portion of them. D and trimming come from the DNA, and the V and J calls and clone size come from that table. The table lists hundreds of thousands of clones, around 88% of them singletons. The V gene lost 5 bases and the J gene lost 4 bases, with 15 bases spanning the gap. The CDR3 totals 14 residues. CDR1 and CDR2 from the germline V gene are SGHRS and YFSETQ. This TCR was sampled from a woman younger than 45 who had recovered from COVID-19. The V call is TRBV5-1, the J call TRBJ1-1; D might be TRBD1 (6 bases). The material sequenced was peripheral blood. The CDR3 nucleotides read TGCGCCAGCAGTGAACAGGGATCGGGCACTGAAGCTTTCTTT. Encoded protein: CASSEQGSGTEAFF.